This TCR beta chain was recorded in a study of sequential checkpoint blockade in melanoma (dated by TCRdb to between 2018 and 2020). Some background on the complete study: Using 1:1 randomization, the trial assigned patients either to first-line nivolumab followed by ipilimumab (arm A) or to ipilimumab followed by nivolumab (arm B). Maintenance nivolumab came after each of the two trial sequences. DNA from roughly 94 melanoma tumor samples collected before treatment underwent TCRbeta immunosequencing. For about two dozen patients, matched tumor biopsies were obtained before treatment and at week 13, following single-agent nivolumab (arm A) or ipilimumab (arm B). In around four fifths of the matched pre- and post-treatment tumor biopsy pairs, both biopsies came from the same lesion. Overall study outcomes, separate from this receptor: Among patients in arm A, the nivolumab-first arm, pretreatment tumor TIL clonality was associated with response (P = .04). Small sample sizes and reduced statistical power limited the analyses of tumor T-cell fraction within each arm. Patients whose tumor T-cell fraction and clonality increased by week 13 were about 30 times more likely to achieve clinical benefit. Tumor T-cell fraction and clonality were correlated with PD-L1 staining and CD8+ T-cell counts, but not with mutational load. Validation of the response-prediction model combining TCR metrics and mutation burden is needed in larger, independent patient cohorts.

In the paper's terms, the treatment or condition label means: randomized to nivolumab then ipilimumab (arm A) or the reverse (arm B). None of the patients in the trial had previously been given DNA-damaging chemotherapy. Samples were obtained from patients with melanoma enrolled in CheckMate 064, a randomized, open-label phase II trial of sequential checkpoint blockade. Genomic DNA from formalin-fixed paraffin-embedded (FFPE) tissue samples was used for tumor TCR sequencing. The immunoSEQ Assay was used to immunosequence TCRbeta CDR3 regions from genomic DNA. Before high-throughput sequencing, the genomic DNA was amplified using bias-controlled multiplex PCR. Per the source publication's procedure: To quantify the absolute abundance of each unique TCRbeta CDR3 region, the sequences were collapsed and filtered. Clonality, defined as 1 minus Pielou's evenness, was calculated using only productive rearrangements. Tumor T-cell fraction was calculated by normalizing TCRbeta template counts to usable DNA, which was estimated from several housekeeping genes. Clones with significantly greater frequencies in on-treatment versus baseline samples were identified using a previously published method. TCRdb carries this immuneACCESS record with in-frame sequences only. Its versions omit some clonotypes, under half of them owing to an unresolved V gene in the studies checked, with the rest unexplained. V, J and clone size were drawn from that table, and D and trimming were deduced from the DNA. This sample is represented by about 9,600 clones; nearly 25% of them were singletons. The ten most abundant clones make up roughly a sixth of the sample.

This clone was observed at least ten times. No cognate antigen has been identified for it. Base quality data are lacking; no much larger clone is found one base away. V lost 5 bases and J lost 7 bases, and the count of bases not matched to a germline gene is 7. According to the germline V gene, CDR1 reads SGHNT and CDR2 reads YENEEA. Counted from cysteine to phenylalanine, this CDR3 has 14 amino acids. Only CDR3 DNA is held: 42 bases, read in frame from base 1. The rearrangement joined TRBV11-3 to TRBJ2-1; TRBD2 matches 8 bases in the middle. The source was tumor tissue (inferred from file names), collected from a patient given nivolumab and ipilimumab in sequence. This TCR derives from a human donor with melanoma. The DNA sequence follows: TGTGCCAGCAGCCCACGGGGGGGTGGGAATGAGCAGTTCTTC. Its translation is CASSPRGGGNEQFF.